This is a list of T cell receptor beta chains from one sample in a study of response to subunit inactivated influenza vaccine. TCRdb passed the RT-PCR reads through MiXCR, listing each CDR3 protein once. The data show roughly 170,000 distinct CDR3 sequences, with around 9% seen just once and 9.5% to 13% held by the top ten. The sample consisted of non-naive T cells sorted from PBMCs, taken on the day of vaccination. The origin of the receptors is a man over 45 who received an inactivated influenza vaccine. The CDR3 runs from the conserved cysteine through the conserved F or W. A D gene is named only where the DNA matches it firmly. Clone sizes are given selectively: once, few, many, or a class where the clone is expanded.

clone_size	d_call	cdr3_length	v_call	j_call	cdr3_nt	cdr3_aa
NA	TRBD1	15	TRBV6-1	TRBJ1-2	TGTGCCAGCAGTAAGACAGGGACGAGTAACTATGGCTACACCTTC	CASSKTGTSNYGYTF
many	NA	14	TRBV4-1	TRBJ1-1	TGCGCCAGCAGCCAAAACAGGGTGAACACTGAAGCTTTCTTT	CASSQNRVNTEAFF
NA	TRBD2	15	TRBV29-1	TRBJ2-3	TGCAGCGTTGGCCGACTAGCGGGAGGGCCGGATACGCAGTATTTT	CSVGRLAGGPDTQYF
NA	TRBD2	16	TRBV7-3	TRBJ2-3	TGTGCCAGCAGCTTACAGGAAGGGAGCGGGAGAAATACGCAGTATTTT	CASSLQEGSGRNTQYF
few	NA	13	TRBV5-1	TRBJ2-1	TGCGCCAGCAGCTTGGCCTGGGCGCCGGAGCAGTTCTTC	CASSLAWAPEQFF
many	TRBD1	17	TRBV5-1	TRBJ2-1	TGCGCCAGCAGCTTGATTGTTAGCCAGGGGGCTGGTAATGAGCAGTTCTTC	CASSLIVSQGAGNEQFF
few	TRBD2	16	TRBV6-1	TRBJ2-1	TGTGCCAGCAGGGTCGGGGCTAGCGGGACTTCGGGTGAGCAGTTCTTC	CASRVGASGTSGEQFF
few	TRBD2	17	TRBV7-2	TRBJ2-2	TGTGCCAGCAGCAGGATGGCTAGCGGCGCGAACACCGGGGAGCTGTTTTTT	CASSRMASGANTGELFF
many	NA	13	TRBV2	TRBJ1-4	TGTGCCAGCAGTGATTTCGGCACTGAAAAACTGTTTTTT	CASSDFGTEKLFF
few	TRBD1	15	TRBV3-1	TRBJ1-2	TGTGCCAGCAGCCAAACCGGGACAGGGGACTATGGCTACACCTTC	CASSQTGTGDYGYTF
NA	TRBD2	18	TRBV6-1	TRBJ2-1	TGTGCCAGCAGTCCACTAGCGGGAGGCCAATACTCCTACAATGAGCAGTTCTTC	CASSPLAGGQYSYNEQFF
few	TRBD1	18	TRBV6-2/TRBV6-3	TRBJ1-2	TGTGCCAGCAGTTACTCCATGCCGCGACAGGGTCGGAACTATGGCTACACCTTC	CASSYSMPRQGRNYGYTF
NA	TRBD1	15	TRBV11-2	TRBJ2-5	TGTGCCAGCAGCGCCACCGGGACAGGGATGGAGACCCAGTACTTC	CASSATGTGMETQYF
few	TRBD2	13	TRBV7-2	TRBJ2-2	TGTGCCAGCAGGACCACTAGCGGGGGGGTGCTGTTTTTT	CASRTTSGGVLFF
few	TRBD2	17	TRBV6-1	TRBJ2-5	TGTGCCAGCAGCCGAGGTCTACGTGGTAGCGGGAGTAAGACCCAGTACTTC	CASSRGLRGSGSKTQYF
NA	NA	13	TRBV29-1	TRBJ1-5	TGCAGCGTCGCACCTGGGAGCAATCAGCCCCAGCATTTT	CSVAPGSNQPQHF
many	TRBD1	19	TRBV6-2/TRBV6-3	TRBJ2-7	TGTGCCAGCAGTTCCGCTTACCCCTCCAACAGGGGTTTTGGCTACGAGCAGTACTTC	CASSSAYPSNRGFGYEQYF
NA	NA	13	TRBV10-3	TRBJ2-5	TGTGCCATCAAGGGGACGACAGTGGAGACCCAGTACTTC	CAIKGTTVETQYF
NA	NA	13	TRBV30	TRBJ2-6	TGTGCCTGGAATTGGGCTGGGGCCAACGTCCTGACTTTC	CAWNWAGANVLTF
many	TRBD1	14	TRBV25-1	TRBJ1-2	TGTGCCAGCAGTGAATCCGGGACAGGGAATGGCTACACCTTC	CASSESGTGNGYTF
NA	NA	14	TRBV11-2	TRBJ2-5	TGTGCCAGCAGCCCCTCCAGCCTTTCTGGGACCCAGTACTTC	CASSPSSLSGTQYF
few	NA	12	TRBV30	TRBJ1-1	TGTGCCTGGAAAACAGCCAACACTGAAGCTTTCTTT	CAWKTANTEAFF
many	TRBD2	16	TRBV4-3	TRBJ2-3	TGCGCCAGCAGCCAAGACTACGGGAGGGCCCCCGATACGCAGTATTTT	CASSQDYGRAPDTQYF
NA	NA	12	TRBV20-1	TRBJ2-2	TGCAGTGCTAGAGATCAGGGCGGGGAGCTGTTTTTT	CSARDQGGELFF
NA	NA	12	TRBV20-1	TRBJ2-1	TGCAGTGCTAGAGGGACATATTATGAGCAGTTCTTC	CSARGTYYEQFF
NA	TRBD1	13	TRBV4-1	TRBJ1-1	TGCGCCAGCAGCCAAAAGACAGGGACTGAAGCTTTCTTT	CASSQKTGTEAFF
few	NA	15	TRBV5-1	TRBJ2-3	TGCGCCAGCAGCTCGGCACAGGGCGGGATAGATACGCAGTATTTT	CASSSAQGGIDTQYF